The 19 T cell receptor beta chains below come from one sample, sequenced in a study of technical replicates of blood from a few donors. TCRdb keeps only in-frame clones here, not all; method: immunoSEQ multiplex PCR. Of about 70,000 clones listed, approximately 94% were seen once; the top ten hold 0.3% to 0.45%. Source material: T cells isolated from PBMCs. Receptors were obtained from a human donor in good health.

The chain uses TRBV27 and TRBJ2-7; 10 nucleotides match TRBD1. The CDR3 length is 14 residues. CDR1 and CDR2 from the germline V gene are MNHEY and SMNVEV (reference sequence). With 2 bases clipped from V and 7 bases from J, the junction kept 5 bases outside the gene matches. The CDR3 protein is CASSLGTGVWEQYF. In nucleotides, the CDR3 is TGTGCCAGCAGTTTAGGGACAGGGGTGTGGGAGCAGTACTTC.

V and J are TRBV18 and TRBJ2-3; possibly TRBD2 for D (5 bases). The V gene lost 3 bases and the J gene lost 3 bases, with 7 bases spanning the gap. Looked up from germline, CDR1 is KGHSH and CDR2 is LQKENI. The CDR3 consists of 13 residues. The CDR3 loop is CASSPSGTDTQYF. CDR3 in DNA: TGTGCCAGCTCACCCTCGGGGACAGATACGCAGTATTTT.

The CDR3 loop reads CASSLGQAEKLFF. In DNA, the CDR3 is TGTGCCAGCAGCCTGGGGCAGGCTGAAAAACTGTTTTTT. The rearrangement uses TRBV11-2 and TRBJ1-4, with D perhaps matching TRBD1 (5 bases). The CDR3 is made up of 13 amino acids. V shed 5 bases and J shed 7 bases, with 11 bases lying between them. CDR1 is SGHAT and CDR2 is FQNNGV in the germline V gene. The variable domain in full, with the rest retrieved from reference TRBV11-2 and TRBJ1-4, is EAGVAQSPRYKIIEKRQSVAFWCNPISGHATLYWYQQILGQGPKLLIQFQNNGVVDDSQLPKDRFSAERLKGVDSTLKIQPAKLEDSAVYLCASSLGQAEKLFFGSGTQLSVL.

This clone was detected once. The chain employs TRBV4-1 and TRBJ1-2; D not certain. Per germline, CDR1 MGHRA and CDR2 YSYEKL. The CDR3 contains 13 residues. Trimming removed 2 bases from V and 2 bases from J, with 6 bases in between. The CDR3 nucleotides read TGCGCCAGCAGCCAATCGTCCAACTATGGCTACACCTTC. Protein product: CASSQSSNYGYTF.

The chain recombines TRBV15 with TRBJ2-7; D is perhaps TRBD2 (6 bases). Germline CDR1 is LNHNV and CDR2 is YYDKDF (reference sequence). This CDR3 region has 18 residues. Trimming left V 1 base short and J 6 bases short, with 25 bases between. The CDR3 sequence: CATSRVSRLAGQLREQYF. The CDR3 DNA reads TGTGCCACCAGCAGAGTTTCCCGGCTCGCGGGGCAACTACGCGAGCAGTACTTC.

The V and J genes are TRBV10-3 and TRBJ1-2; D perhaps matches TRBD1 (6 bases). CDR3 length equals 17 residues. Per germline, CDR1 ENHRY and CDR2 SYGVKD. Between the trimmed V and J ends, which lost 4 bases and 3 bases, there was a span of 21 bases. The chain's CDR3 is CAISAKRGTGIYYGYTF. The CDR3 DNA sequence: TGTGCCATCAGTGCTAAGAGGGGAACAGGGATCTACTATGGCTACACCTTC.

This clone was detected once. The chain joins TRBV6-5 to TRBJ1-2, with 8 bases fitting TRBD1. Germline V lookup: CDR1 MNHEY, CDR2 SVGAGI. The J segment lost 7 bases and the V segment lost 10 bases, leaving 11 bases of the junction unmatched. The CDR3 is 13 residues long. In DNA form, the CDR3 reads TGTGCCACAAGGACAGGGCCTACGCGTGGCTACACCTTC. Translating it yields CATRTGPTRGYTF.

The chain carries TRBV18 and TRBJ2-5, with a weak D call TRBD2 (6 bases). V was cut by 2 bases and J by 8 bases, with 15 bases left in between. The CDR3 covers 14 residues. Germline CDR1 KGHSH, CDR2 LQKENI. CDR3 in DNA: TGTGCCAGCTCACCAGGGACTGAAGTCCCAACCCAGTACTTC. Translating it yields CASSPGTEVPTQYF.

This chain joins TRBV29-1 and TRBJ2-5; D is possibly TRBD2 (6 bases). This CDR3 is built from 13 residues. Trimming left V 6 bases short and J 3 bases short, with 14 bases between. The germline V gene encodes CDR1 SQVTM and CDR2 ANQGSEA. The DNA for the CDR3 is TGCAGCGTGGGGGGACGGATGAAAGAGACCCAGTACTTC. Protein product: CSVGGRMKETQYF.

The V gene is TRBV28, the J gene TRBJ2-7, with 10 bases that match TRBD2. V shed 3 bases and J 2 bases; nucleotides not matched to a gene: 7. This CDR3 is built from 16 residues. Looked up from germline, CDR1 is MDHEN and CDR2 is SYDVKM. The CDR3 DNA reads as TGTGCCAGCAGTTTCACTAGCGGGAAGGCAACCTACGAGCAGTACTTC. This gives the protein CASSFTSGKATYEQYF.

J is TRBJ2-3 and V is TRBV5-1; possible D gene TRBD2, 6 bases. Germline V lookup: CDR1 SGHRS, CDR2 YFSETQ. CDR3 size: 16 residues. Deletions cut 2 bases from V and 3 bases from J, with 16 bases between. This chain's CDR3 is CASSFILAGGTDTQYF. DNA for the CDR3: TGCGCCAGCAGCTTCATACTAGCTGGTGGGACAGATACGCAGTATTTT.

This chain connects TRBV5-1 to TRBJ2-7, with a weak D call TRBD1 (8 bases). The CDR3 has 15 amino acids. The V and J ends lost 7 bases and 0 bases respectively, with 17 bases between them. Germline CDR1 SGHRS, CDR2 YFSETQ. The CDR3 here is CASAKQGGSSYEQYF. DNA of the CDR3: TGCGCCAGCGCAAAACAGGGGGGGAGCTCCTACGAGCAGTACTTC.

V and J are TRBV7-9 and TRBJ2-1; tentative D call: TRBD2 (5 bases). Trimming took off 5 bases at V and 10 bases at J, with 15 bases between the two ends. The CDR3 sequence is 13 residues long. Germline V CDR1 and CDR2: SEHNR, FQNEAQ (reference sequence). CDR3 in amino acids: CASSREPIAEQFF. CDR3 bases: TGTGCCAGCAGCAGGGAACCGATAGCGGAGCAGTTCTTC.

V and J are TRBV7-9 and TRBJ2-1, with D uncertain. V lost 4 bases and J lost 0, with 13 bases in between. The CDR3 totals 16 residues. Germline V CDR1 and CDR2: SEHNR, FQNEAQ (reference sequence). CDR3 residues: CASSSPNPSSYNEQFF. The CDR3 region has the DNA TGTGCCAGCAGCTCTCCAAATCCCAGCTCCTACAATGAGCAGTTCTTC.

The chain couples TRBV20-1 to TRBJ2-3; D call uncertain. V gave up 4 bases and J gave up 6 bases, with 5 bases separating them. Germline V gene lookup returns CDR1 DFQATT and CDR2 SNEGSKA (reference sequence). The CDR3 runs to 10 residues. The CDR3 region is CSAMRDTQYF. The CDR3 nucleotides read TGCAGTGCTATGCGTGATACGCAGTATTTT.

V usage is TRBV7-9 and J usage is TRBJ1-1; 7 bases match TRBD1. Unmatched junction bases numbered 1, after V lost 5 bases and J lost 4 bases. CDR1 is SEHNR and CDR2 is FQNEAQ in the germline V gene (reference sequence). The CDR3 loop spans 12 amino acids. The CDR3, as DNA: TGTGCCAGCAGCCCAGGGGGCACTGAAGCTTTCTTT. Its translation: CASSPGGTEAFF. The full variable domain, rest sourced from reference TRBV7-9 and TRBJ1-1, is DTGVSQNPRHKITKRGQNVTFRCDPISEHNRLYWYRQTLGQGPEFLTYFQNEAQLEKSRLLSDRFSAERPKGSFSTLEIQRTEQGDSAMYLCASSPGGTEAFFGQGTRLTVV.

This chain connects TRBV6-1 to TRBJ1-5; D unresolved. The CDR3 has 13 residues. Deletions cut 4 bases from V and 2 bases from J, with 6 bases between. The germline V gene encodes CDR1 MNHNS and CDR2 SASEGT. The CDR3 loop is CASSAVGNQPQHF. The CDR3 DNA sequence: TGTGCCAGCAGTGCGGTGGGCAATCAGCCCCAGCATTTT.

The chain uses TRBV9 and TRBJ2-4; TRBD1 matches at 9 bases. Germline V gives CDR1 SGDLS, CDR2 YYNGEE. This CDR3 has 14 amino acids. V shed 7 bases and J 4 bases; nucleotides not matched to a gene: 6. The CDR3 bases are TGTGCCAGCGGGACAGGGCTTGGGAAAAACATTCAGTACTTC. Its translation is CASGTGLGKNIQYF.

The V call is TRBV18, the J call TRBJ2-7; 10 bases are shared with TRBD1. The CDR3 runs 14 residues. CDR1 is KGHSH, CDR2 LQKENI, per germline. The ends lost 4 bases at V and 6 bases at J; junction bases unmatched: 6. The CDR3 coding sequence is TGTGCCAGCTCACAGGGACAGGGGCGGGGCGAGCAGTACTTC. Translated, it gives CASSQGQGRGEQYF.